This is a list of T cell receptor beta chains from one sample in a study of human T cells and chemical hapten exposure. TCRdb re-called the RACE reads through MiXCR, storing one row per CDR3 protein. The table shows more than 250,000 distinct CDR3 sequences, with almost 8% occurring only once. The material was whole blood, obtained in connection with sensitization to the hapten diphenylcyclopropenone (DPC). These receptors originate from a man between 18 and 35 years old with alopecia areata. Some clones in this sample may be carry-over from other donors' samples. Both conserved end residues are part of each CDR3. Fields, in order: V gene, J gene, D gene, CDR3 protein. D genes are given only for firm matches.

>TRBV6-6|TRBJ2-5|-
CASSYPQDRPTRRETQYF
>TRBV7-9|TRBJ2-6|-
CASTYHLTEVGANVLTF
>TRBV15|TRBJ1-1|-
CATSIDRLLNTEAFF
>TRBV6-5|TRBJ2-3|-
CASRRTASTDTQYF
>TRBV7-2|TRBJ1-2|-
CASSLAGRGDGYTF
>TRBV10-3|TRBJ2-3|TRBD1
CAISELQGISTDTQYF
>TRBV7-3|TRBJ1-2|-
CASSLTGQTVDGYTF
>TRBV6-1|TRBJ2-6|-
CASSEGLSSGANVLTF
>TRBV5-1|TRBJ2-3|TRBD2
CASSLGTSRDTQYF
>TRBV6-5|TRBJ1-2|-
CASSPSGTRQTGGIGYGYTF
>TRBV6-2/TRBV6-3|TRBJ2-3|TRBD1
CASSFLPGQGGDTQYF
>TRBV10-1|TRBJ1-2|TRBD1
CASSELRDRDFNGYTF
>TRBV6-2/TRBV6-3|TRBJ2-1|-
CASSPRIGEQFF
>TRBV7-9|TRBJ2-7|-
CASSLALVQSEQYF
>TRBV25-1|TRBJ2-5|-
CASSEHGGGETQYF
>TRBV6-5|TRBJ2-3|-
CASSYRGKSADTQYF
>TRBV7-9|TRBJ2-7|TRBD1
CASSLPDRMYEQYF
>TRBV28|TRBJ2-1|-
CASFPVGGPRYNEQFF
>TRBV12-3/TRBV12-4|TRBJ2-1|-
CASSLPYNEQFF
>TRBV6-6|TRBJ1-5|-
CASSYSDRSNQPQHF
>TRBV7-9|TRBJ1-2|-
CASRTQGLGYGYTF
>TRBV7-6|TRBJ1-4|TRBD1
CASKVRGTNEKLFF
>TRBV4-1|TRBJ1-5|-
CASRGLGRNQPQHF
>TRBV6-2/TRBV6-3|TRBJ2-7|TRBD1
CASSYTGVLYEQYF
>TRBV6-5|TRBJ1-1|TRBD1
CASSLGQGVTEAFF
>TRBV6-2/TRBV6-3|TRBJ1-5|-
CASSYIEFQPQHF
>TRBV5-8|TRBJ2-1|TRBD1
CASSWDRGSSYNEQFF